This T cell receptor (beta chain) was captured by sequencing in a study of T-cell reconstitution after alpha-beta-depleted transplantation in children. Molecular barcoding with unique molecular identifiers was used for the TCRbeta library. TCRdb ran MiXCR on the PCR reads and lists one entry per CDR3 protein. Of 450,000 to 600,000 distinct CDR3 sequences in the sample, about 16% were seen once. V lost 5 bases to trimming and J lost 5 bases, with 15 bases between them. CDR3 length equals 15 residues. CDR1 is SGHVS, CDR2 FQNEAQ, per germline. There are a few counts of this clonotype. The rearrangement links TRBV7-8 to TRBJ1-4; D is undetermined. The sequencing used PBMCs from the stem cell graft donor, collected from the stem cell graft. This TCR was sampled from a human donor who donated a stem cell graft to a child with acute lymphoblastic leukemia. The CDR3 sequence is CASSQQEGNNEKLFF. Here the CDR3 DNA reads TGTGCCAGCAGCCAGCAGGAAGGGAACAATGAAAAACTGTTTTTT. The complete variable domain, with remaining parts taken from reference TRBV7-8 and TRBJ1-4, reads GAGVSQSPRYKVAKRGQDVALRCDPISGHVSLFWYQQALGQGPEFLTYFQNEAQLDKSGLPSDRFFAERPEGSVSTLKIQRTQQEDSAVYLCASSQQEGNNEKLFFGSGTQLSVL.